Detailed here is one T cell receptor (beta chain). Its antigen remains undetermined. No much larger clone exists at a distance of one base, and base qualities are not known. The receptor library was made with the immunoSEQ multiplex PCR assay. For the multiplex PCR, a mixture combining 60 forward primers for TCR Vbeta segments and 13 reverse primers for TCR Jbeta segments was used. The CDR3 region of rearranged TCR beta genes was amplified from genomic DNA by a multiplex PCR assay. The amplified TCR beta libraries were sequenced on the Illumina HiSeq System as 87-base-pair reads. Per the source publication's procedure: A later analysis counted about 80 million unique TCR beta chains across the 666 repertoires, and roughly 10 million of these chains were shared by at least two donors. Raw reads were error-corrected and collapsed into unique sequences by a nearest-neighbor algorithm in which closely related sequences were merged to remove PCR and sequencing errors. V, D and J gene segments were assigned by aligning CDR3 sequences to IMGT reference sequences. For a sequence to be retained, at least a six-nucleotide match to both a V gene segment and a J gene segment was required. A rearrangement counted as productive if the CDR3 had no stop codons and remained in frame with V and J, and every other rearrangement counted as non-productive. CDR3 was defined by IMGT convention, running from the second conserved V-encoded cysteine to the conserved J-encoded phenylalanine. The earlier analysis of more than 450 of the donors excluded sequences that lacked an unambiguous match to a single V gene segment. An earlier analysis of a few hundred of the donors classified V segments as functional when productive rearrangements were above 56.7% and as segregating when the standard deviation between donors was above 5%. A statistical classification framework was developed to diagnose cytomegalovirus status using the catalog of TCR beta chain sequences. In a later analysis, TCR nucleotide sequences were compared against IMGT/GENE-DB human TR gene sequences so that V and J genes could be assigned. Using the TCRdist pipeline, a later analysis assigned CDR3 sequences along with most-parsimonious VDJ recombination scenarios. In a later analysis, each TCR beta chain was defined by its CDR3 amino acid sequence together with its V-gene family, and reads without a unique V-gene family were excluded. In a later analysis, 500 to 650 highly shared, low-generation-probability nucleotide sequences were removed to address suspected cross-contamination and a sequencing artifact. For each public chain, a later analysis derived a clonal expansion index from normalized ranks of inferred template counts within each repertoire. In a later analysis, generation probabilities were computed with a VDJ recombination model fitted to out-of-frame rearrangements, and the resulting probabilities were checked against IGoR. In a later analysis, TCR-TCR, TCR-HLA and TCR-CMV co-occurrence was scored with hypergeometric tests, and a repertoire-size bias correction was applied to TCR pairs. A later analysis estimated false discovery rates by permuting HLA or CMV assignments 20 times. A later analysis grouped co-occurring TCRs with DBSCAN, adding TCRdist sequence similarity when clustering within HLA-allele-positive subsets. Co-occurrence clustering excluded repertoires with fewer than 30,000 or more than 120,000 public chains, plus five with anomalous nucleotide sharing. The table comes from immuneACCESS by way of TCRdb, which keeps in-frame sequences with V and J called. Part of the clones is missing from these tables; in studies checked, under half for an unresolved V gene and the rest for unknown reasons. V, J and clone size are those of that table, while D and trimming were read from the DNA. The sample yields 280,000 or so clones; 85% to 90% were counted once. The ten most abundant clones make up roughly 2.3% of the sample.

The entry originates in a study of cytomegalovirus exposure and HLA in healthy donors (dated by TCRdb to between 2016 and 2019). With respect to the entire study: An earlier analysis of roughly 500 of the donors reported more than 250 Gb of sequence data and around 110 million unique TCR beta sequences from 190 million or so T cells. Donor age, sex, ethnicity and CMV serostatus were collected together with the repertoire data. A later genetic analysis used genome-wide SNP genotypes for about 55% of the 666 donors, treating that subset as a discovery cohort. To predict cytomegalovirus infection status, the study brought together high-throughput TCR immunosequencing, statistical association of individual TCRs with disease status, and machine learning. On average, roughly 240,000 unique TCR beta nucleotide sequences were sequenced per donor among about 400 genotyped donors of the cohort, with 15% to 20% of those sequences being non-productive. The later analysis used no new phenotypic data to find candidate immune exposures, relying instead on TCR beta sequences and their occurrence across donors. An earlier analysis of approximately 580 of the donors used high-throughput TCR beta sequencing to judge whether each TCR beta V gene segment behaved as functional or pseudogenic. To study patterns of TCR occurrence, a later analysis re-analyzed previously published TCR beta repertoires from hundreds of donors and added high-resolution HLA genotyping. The number of donors typed differed by locus, with about 629-640 for A, B, C, DRB1 and DQB1, more than 500 for DQA1, about 610 for DPA1, and over 400 for DPB1. About 300 gigabases of sequencing data and approximately 93 million unique TCR sequences were included in an early release covering roughly 600 HLA-typed donors. The aim of the study was to test whether cataloging public T cell receptors could identify signatures of past pathogen exposure. Both class I and class II loci were covered by HLA typing, at four-digit resolution. Using immunosequencing, the study profiled T cell repertoires from 666 subjects and related those repertoires to cytomegalovirus serostatus. In addition to the first cohort of 666 subjects, a separate validation cohort of over 90 different subjects was used. Of the approximately 400 genotyped donors, about 80% fell in the genetic ancestry cluster associated with self-reported Caucasian donors. All discovery cohort repertoires had been generated using a single sequencing platform. Roughly five DR-DQ haplotypes were handled as single units for association and clustering, since linkage in the cohort was strong.

The cohort consisted of 600 to 750 healthy bone marrow donors. All cohort members were sampled while nominally healthy, although unrecorded immune exposures were likely present. The donor tested CMV seronegative and was one of the 352 seronegative cohort members. Every donor gave a peripheral blood sample, and the peripheral blood mononuclear cells from that sample were used for TCR beta sequencing. Genomic DNA was extracted from the blood cell samples with the Qiagen DNeasy Blood Extraction Kit. Broad study findings and their caveats: Across donors, most TCR sequences were observed very rarely, whereas some public TCRs were present in many individuals. It was suggested by the authors that the approach could potentially be generalized to other disease states and immunological phenotypes. In the study, some 180 TCR beta chains were listed as associated with cytomegalovirus. In a later analysis, most CMV-associated TCR beta chains were found to appear HLA-restricted, with HLA associations seemingly driven largely by CMV exposure. The sequencing pipeline was judged likely to have produced a cluster of highly shared sequence variants as a technical artifact. Some 16 rarely observed V segments, including chromosome 9 orphons, were excluded from the earlier analysis of about 500 of the donors because counts were too low. A later genetic analysis associated a missense DCLRE1C variant with V-gene and J-gene trimming of TCR beta chains, and an independent cohort replicated the association. Linkage disequilibrium might explain the correlated functional status among segregating V segments, but an unknown experimental factor could not be ruled out. Several of the top co-occurrence clusters appeared to be linked to parvovirus B19, influenza, CMV and Epstein-Barr virus, according to a later analysis. The cohort was sequenced for TCR beta chains only, and without alpha or paired-chain data the features that could be detected were limited. Broadly in line with IMGT annotations, most TCR beta V segments showed up in productive rearrangements about 87% or about 30% of the time in an earlier analysis of approximately 600 of the donors. Because some donors lacked HLA typing at each locus, the association tests relied only on the typed subset. In vitro tests confirmed that a few of the cytomegalovirus-associated TCR beta chains recognize cytomegalovirus antigens. At a false discovery rate of 0.05, a later analysis linked around 17,000 TCR beta sequences to specific HLA alleles. Sequencing depth was assumed to be roughly uniform across donors in the presence/absence analyses, though that assumption may not hold. The only immune exposure information available for the cohort was CMV serostatus. According to a later analysis, TCR association rates differed among HLA loci, with DRB1 alleles showing the most associated TCRs and HLA-C alleles showing the fewest. In a later genetic analysis, fewer N-insertions in productive TCRs were reported among donors in an Asian-associated ancestry cluster than the roughly 700-donor mean. When HLA alleles, especially DR and DQ, strongly co-occurred, TCR associations were difficult to assign to individual alleles. A further reported finding was that TCR beta sequences accurately predicted the HLA-A and HLA-B alleles for most subjects in the first cohort. Cytomegalovirus status was reported to be diagnosed by the classifier with high specificity and sensitivity in both the original and validation cohorts. In a later analysis, HLA-associated TCR beta chains were found to be more clonally expanded and to have lower generation probabilities than equally common non-associated chains. Some IMGT-functional V segments, including TRBV6-2 and TRBV6-3, could not be told apart with the 87-base-pair reads, so those segments were excluded.

The cysteine opens and the phenylalanine closes a CDR3 of 13 amino acids. Only CDR3 DNA remains: 39 bases, in frame from the first base. Relative to germline, V is 2 bases shorter and J is 1 base shorter, with 5 bases between their ends. The germline V gene specifies MNHEY as CDR1 and SVGAGI as CDR2. Sequenced: PBMCs. The chain was built from TRBV6-5 and TRBJ1-1, with the D gene not confidently named. The clonotype originates from a woman aged 18-29 years in good health and CMV-seronegative. The CDR3 amino acid sequence is: CASSYVSNTEAFF. The DNA sequence is as follows: TGTGCCAGCAGTTACGTATCGAACACTGAAGCTTTCTTT.